The rows below give T cell receptor beta chains drawn from one sample of a study of blood T cell repertoires in COVID-19. This table comes from immunoSEQ multiplex PCR, and its TCRdb copy is limited to in-frame clones, with some not included. Among hundreds of thousands of clones listed, about 86% were seen once. Source material: peripheral blood. These receptor sequences come from a woman aged 30 to 39 who had recovered from COVID-19. The CDR3 runs from the conserved cysteine through the conserved F or W. D genes are given only for firm matches. Not every row has a clone size; where given, it reads once, few, many or a size class.

V gene	J gene	clone size	CDR3 length	D gene	CDR3 protein	CDR3 DNA
TRBV5-4	TRBJ2-1	.	15	TRBD1	CASSFPGQEYNEQFF	TGTGCCAGCAGCTTCCCGGGACAGGAGTACAATGAGCAGTTCTTC
TRBV6-5	TRBJ2-5	.	16	.	CASSSPIKTGQETQYF	TGTGCCAGCAGTTCCCCGATAAAGACAGGTCAAGAGACCCAGTACTTC
TRBV6-6	TRBJ1-2	.	14	TRBD1	CASSRDRGAYGYTF	TGTGCCAGCAGCCGAGACAGGGGGGCCTATGGCTACACCTTC
TRBV29-1	TRBJ1-1	.	10	.	CSAAEAEAFF	TGCAGCGCCGCGGAGGCTGAAGCTTTCTTT
TRBV6-1	TRBJ2-3	.	15	.	CASSEKPGGALAQYF	TGTGCCAGCAGTGAGAAACCAGGAGGGGCCTTGGCGCAGTATTTT
TRBV11-3	TRBJ2-3	.	16	TRBD2	CASSSPGLAVPDTQYF	TGTGCCAGCAGCTCTCCGGGACTAGCGGTCCCAGATACGCAGTATTTT
TRBV2	TRBJ1-1	.	11	.	CASSEGRGAFF	TGTGCCAGCAGTGAGGGAAGGGGAGCTTTCTTT
TRBV5-1	TRBJ2-3	.	17	.	CASSTSSTGQRTDTQYF	TGCGCCAGCAGCACCTCCTCGACAGGCCAACGCACAGATACGCAGTATTTT
TRBV3-1/TRBV3-2	TRBJ1-6	.	16	.	CASSPSSAVAGSPLHF	TGTGCCAGCAGCCCCTCAAGCGCCGTAGCTGGTTCACCCCTCCACTTT
TRBV2	TRBJ2-4	.	16	TRBD2	CASGLADLGAKNIQYF	TGTGCCAGCGGACTAGCGGACCTAGGGGCCAAAAACATTCAGTACTTC
TRBV7-2	TRBJ1-1	.	19	TRBD1	CASSLVRFGTVGGNTEAFF	TGTGCCAGCAGCTTAGTGCGGTTTGGGACAGTAGGGGGAAACACTGAAGCTTTCTTT
TRBV5-1	TRBJ2-3	.	14	.	CASSARMETDTQYF	TGCGCCAGCAGCGCCAGGATGGAAACAGATACGCAGTATTTT
TRBV3-1/TRBV3-2	TRBJ2-1	.	13	.	CASSQDRRHEQFF	TGTGCCAGCAGCCAAGACCGGAGGCATGAGCAGTTCTTC
TRBV20-1	TRBJ1-1	few	14	TRBD1	CSASRQGVDTEAFF	TGCAGTGCTAGTCGGCAGGGGGTGGACACTGAAGCTTTCTTT
TRBV19	TRBJ2-7	.	13	.	CASSTLQGYEQYF	TGTGCCAGTAGTACGTTACAGGGCTACGAGCAGTACTTC
TRBV2	TRBJ2-1	.	13	.	CASSEVRGYEQFF	TGTGCCAGCAGTGAAGTTCGAGGGTATGAGCAGTTCTTC
TRBV4-1	TRBJ1-1	.	14	TRBD1	CASSQDPGTGEAFF	TGCGCCAGCAGCCAAGACCCCGGGACAGGTGAAGCTTTCTTT
TRBV4-2	TRBJ1-1	.	15	.	CASSQVDLGATEAFF	TGTGCCAGCAGCCAAGTTGATTTGGGCGCCACTGAAGCTTTCTTT
TRBV28	TRBJ2-7	.	13	TRBD1	CATGTGGEYEQYF	TGTGCCACCGGGACAGGGGGCGAATACGAGCAGTACTTC
TRBV27	TRBJ1-1	once	12	.	CASSFGGDEAFF	TGTGCCAGCAGTTTTGGAGGGGATGAAGCTTTCTTT
TRBV24-1	TRBJ2-1	.	18	TRBD2	CATGGEARQRWIYNEQFF	TGTGCCACCGGGGGGGAGGCCCGCCAACGATGGATCTACAATGAGCAGTTCTTC
TRBV5-1	TRBJ2-5	.	14	.	CASSLDRAVETQYF	TGCGCCAGCAGCTTGGACAGGGCAGTGGAGACCCAGTACTTC
TRBV7-2	TRBJ2-7	.	17	.	CASSLARGRQNSYEQYF	TGTGCCAGCAGCTTAGCGCGGGGACGCCAAAACTCCTACGAGCAGTACTTC
TRBV6-5	TRBJ1-5	.	15	.	CASSYSGDGDQPQHF	TGTGCCAGCAGTTACTCCGGGGATGGCGATCAGCCCCAGCATTTT
TRBV5-1	TRBJ2-7	.	14	TRBD1	CASTTTTGVYEQYF	TGCGCCAGCACCACAACTACAGGGGTCTACGAGCAGTACTTC
TRBV9	TRBJ1-2	.	14	.	CASSSINSGYGYTF	TGTGCCAGCAGCTCGATAAACTCAGGGTATGGCTACACCTTC
TRBV7-9	TRBJ2-7	few	12	.	CASSGQVYEQYF	TGTGCCAGCAGCGGGCAGGTCTACGAGCAGTACTTC
TRBV27	TRBJ1-1	.	12	TRBD1	CASKGQDVEAFF	TGTGCCAGCAAAGGACAGGACGTTGAAGCTTTCTTT
TRBV5-1	TRBJ1-1	once	12	.	CASSSDSHEAFF	TGCGCCAGCAGCTCTGACAGTCACGAAGCTTTCTTT
TRBV29-1	TRBJ2-3	.	15	TRBD2	CSVDGEGITTDTQYF	TGCAGCGTTGATGGGGAGGGAATTACCACAGATACGCAGTATTTT
TRBV27	TRBJ2-5	.	17	TRBD2	CASSRIPGLAGEETQYF	TGTGCCAGCAGTCGAATCCCTGGACTAGCGGGGGAGGAGACCCAGTACTTC
TRBV5-1	TRBJ2-2	.	14	.	CASRFGSPGGELFF	TGCGCCAGCAGATTCGGCTCTCCGGGCGGGGAGCTGTTTTTT
TRBV6-2/TRBV6-3	TRBJ2-7	.	14	TRBD2	CASSVLAGVHEQYF	TGTGCCAGCAGTGTCCTAGCGGGAGTCCACGAGCAGTACTTC
TRBV13	TRBJ2-7	.	19	TRBD2	CASSRRGGSFPRSSYEQYF	TGTGCCAGCAGCCGGAGGGGCGGGAGTTTTCCAAGGAGCTCCTACGAGCAGTACTTC
TRBV9	TRBJ2-1	.	18	TRBD2	CASSAPAFIAGGPNEQFF	TGTGCCAGCAGCGCACCCGCTTTCATAGCGGGAGGGCCTAATGAGCAGTTCTTC
TRBV11-3	TRBJ2-5	.	17	TRBD2	CASSLGTGGANQETQYF	TGTGCCAGCAGCTTGGGTACGGGGGGGGCCAACCAAGAGACCCAGTACTTC
TRBV7-9	TRBJ1-2	.	14	.	CASSSLLTPYGYTF	TGTGCCAGCAGCTCCCTCTTGACACCCTATGGCTACACCTTC
TRBV5-4	TRBJ1-1	.	13	.	CASSNRVNTEAFF	TGTGCCAGCAGTAATCGGGTAAACACTGAAGCTTTCTTT
TRBV30	TRBJ2-1	once	13	.	CAWSVALGHEQFF	TGTGCCTGGAGTGTAGCCCTAGGCCATGAGCAGTTCTTC
TRBV3-1/TRBV3-2	TRBJ2-7	.	14	.	CASSQDGQGNEQYF	TGTGCCAGCAGCCAAGATGGCCAGGGCAACGAGCAGTACTTC
TRBV2	TRBJ2-7	.	15	TRBD2	CASSDPSGRSHEQYF	TGTGCCAGCAGCGATCCTAGCGGGAGAAGTCACGAGCAGTACTTC
TRBV19	TRBJ2-1	.	18	TRBD2	CASSIVRTSGAHYNEQFF	TGTGCCAGTAGTATAGTCCGGACTAGCGGGGCTCACTACAATGAGCAGTTCTTC
TRBV5-6	TRBJ1-5	.	14	.	CASSLGSSNQPQHF	TGTGCCAGCAGCTTGGGTTCGAGCAATCAGCCCCAGCATTTT
TRBV6-2/TRBV6-3	TRBJ2-1	.	18	TRBD2	CASSPAHLAGTKLGEQFF	TGTGCCAGCAGCCCTGCCCATTTAGCGGGAACCAAGCTTGGGGAGCAGTTCTTC
TRBV9	TRBJ2-1	.	13	.	CASSVLSNNEQFF	TGTGCCAGCAGCGTACTATCGAACAATGAGCAGTTCTTC
TRBV5-1	TRBJ1-1	.	16	.	CASSLIVIGENTEAFF	TGCGCCAGCAGCTTGATAGTTATAGGGGAGAACACTGAAGCTTTCTTT
TRBV3-1/TRBV3-2	TRBJ2-5	few	19	TRBD1	CASSQEFGAGTGGRETQYF	TGTGCCAGCAGCCAAGAGTTTGGGGCCGGGACAGGGGGCAGAGAGACCCAGTACTTC
TRBV14	TRBJ2-7	.	14	TRBD2	CASSHAGVKNEQYF	TGTGCCAGCAGCCACGCGGGAGTAAAGAACGAGCAGTACTTC
TRBV7-9	TRBJ2-7	.	13	TRBD1	CASSSGQVYEQYF	TGTGCCAGCAGCTCCGGACAGGTCTACGAGCAGTACTTC